What follows describes a single TCR beta chain. Its antigen is not identified. Germline CDR1 is LGHNA and CDR2 is YSLEER. V was clipped by 0 bases and J by 0 bases, with 12 bases between them. CDR3 length: 17 residues. These data are taken from a study of shared clonotypes between healthy human individuals. Study in general: A couple of women and a few men aged 18 to 49 made up the donors. The study, taken as a whole, reports: Larger estimated richness was generally seen in naive subsets than in memory subsets.

The investigators split CD4+ cells into a CD45RA+ naive subset and a CD45RA-negative memory subset. It was at deep level that the assay was run. Data came from immunoSEQ multiplex PCR; TCRdb stores just in-frame clones and leaves some out. The sample holds 2 million to 2.5 million clones, approximately 96% seen once. The sequence was collected from a man between 18 and 29 years old in good health. Sequencing was performed on naive CD4+ T cells sorted from blood. The subset is: CD45RA+ positively selected. The chain couples TRBV4-3 to TRBJ2-1; D might be TRBD1 (6 bases). CDR3 residues: CASSQDGTSSSYNEQFF. The CDR3 DNA sequence: TGCGCCAGCAGCCAAGATGGGACATCTAGCTCCTACAATGAGCAGTTCTTC.